These T cell receptor beta chains were read from a single sample in a study of blood T cell repertoires in COVID-19. Clones were sequenced by immunoSEQ multiplex PCR, and TCRdb holds only the in-frame ones, with some missing. The profile shows about 100,000 clones, 79% of them singletons. Sequenced: peripheral blood. Every receptor here comes from a woman over 75 with active or convalescent COVID-19. The CDR3 runs from the conserved cysteine through the conserved F or W. The D gene is left open where the match is weak. Expanded clones are given a class, and other clones once, few, many or no size at all.

j_call clone_size d_call v_call cdr3_aa cdr3_nt
TRBJ1-5 once TRBD1 TRBV5-8 CASSVGDRDQPQHF TGTGCCAGCAGCGTGGGAGACAGGGATCAGCCCCAGCATTTT
TRBJ2-5 once TRBD1 TRBV2 CASAEQGTQETQYF TGTGCCAGCGCCGAACAGGGGACCCAAGAGACCCAGTACTTC
TRBJ1-2 . TRBD1 TRBV6-5 CASSQTGTGGNGYTF TGTGCCAGCAGCCAGACCGGGACAGGGGGCAATGGCTACACCTTC
TRBJ2-1 . TRBD2 TRBV29-1 CSVNGGSNEQFF TGCAGCGTGAATGGCGGGAGTAATGAGCAGTTCTTC
TRBJ2-5 . . TRBV6-6 CASSYGGYQETQYF TGTGCCAGCAGTTACGGAGGGTACCAAGAGACCCAGTACTTC
TRBJ1-1 few . TRBV7-9 CASSPKQGESSDNTEAFF TGTGCCAGCAGCCCTAAACAGGGAGAGAGTTCCGACAACACTGAAGCTTTCTTT
TRBJ1-2 . TRBD1 TRBV15 CATSRGEKTGADYGYTF TGTGCCACCAGCAGAGGGGAAAAGACAGGGGCGGACTATGGCTACACCTTC
TRBJ2-5 few TRBD1 TRBV6-1 CASSDRDRRGETQYF TGTGCCAGCAGTGACCGGGACAGGAGGGGGGAGACCCAGTACTTC
TRBJ2-7 few TRBD2 TRBV6-2/TRBV6-3 CASSRLAGGPYEQYF TGTGCCAGCAGTCGCCTAGCGGGAGGGCCCTACGAGCAGTACTTC
TRBJ2-2 . . TRBV6-2/TRBV6-3 CASSSRTGELFF TGTGCCAGCAGTTCTCGGACCGGGGAGCTGTTTTTT
TRBJ1-1 . TRBD1 TRBV5-4 CASRTGGNTEAFF TGTGCCAGCAGGACAGGGGGGAATACTGAAGCTTTCTTT
TRBJ1-1 once TRBD1 TRBV30 CAWKGTGGSNIAEAFF TGTGCCTGGAAGGGGACAGGGGGCAGCAATATCGCTGAAGCTTTCTTT
TRBJ2-2 . . TRBV6-5 CASRRSSHGELFF TGTGCCAGTCGACGGAGTTCGCACGGGGAGCTGTTTTTT
TRBJ2-1 . . TRBV4-1 CASSPSWRDGPPFREEQFF TGCGCCAGCAGCCCAAGTTGGCGGGATGGGCCCCCTTTTCGAGAGGAGCAGTTCTTC
TRBJ2-1 . TRBD1 TRBV10-3 CAITPGSGGSYNEQFF TGTGCCATCACTCCGGGGTCAGGGGGTTCCTACAATGAGCAGTTCTTC
TRBJ1-1 once . TRBV9 CASSVRGNTEAFF TGTGCCAGCAGCGTAAGGGGGAACACTGAAGCTTTCTTT
TRBJ1-2 . TRBD1 TRBV7-9 CASSLGVGTGVSYTF TGTGCCAGCAGCTTAGGGGTCGGGACAGGGGTCAGCTACACCTTC
TRBJ1-5 . . TRBV15 CATSRVAGGYQPQHF TGTGCCACCAGCAGGGTTGCCGGAGGGTATCAGCCCCAGCATTTT
TRBJ2-7 . . TRBV7-9 CASSYGHYEQYF TGTGCCAGCAGCTATGGACATTACGAGCAGTACTTC
TRBJ2-1 . . TRBV21-1 CASSKEGCFF TGTGCCAGCAGCAAAGAGGGGTGCTTCTTC
TRBJ2-1 . TRBD2 TRBV4-1 CASSQEGASGQPNNEQFF TGCGCCAGCAGCCAAGAAGGGGCTAGCGGGCAACCCAACAATGAGCAGTTCTTC
TRBJ1-4 many TRBD1 TRBV4-1 CASSLRQGDNEKLFF TGCGCCAGCAGCTTACGACAGGGGGATAATGAAAAACTGTTTTTT
TRBJ2-7 . . TRBV10-3 CAISEQGWVEQYF TGTGCCATCAGTGAGCAGGGGTGGGTAGAGCAGTACTTC
TRBJ2-3 . TRBD2 TRBV3-1/TRBV3-2 CASSQNFGTSGIRGTDTQYF TGTGCCAGCAGCCAGAATTTCGGGACTAGCGGGATCCGGGGCACAGATACGCAGTATTTT
TRBJ2-7 . TRBD2 TRBV9 CASSVASGTYEQYF TGTGCCAGCAGCGTAGCTAGCGGGACTTACGAGCAGTACTTC
TRBJ1-2 once . TRBV4-2 CASSQAAGVNYGYTF TGTGCCAGCAGCCAAGCGGCCGGGGTGAACTATGGCTACACCTTC
TRBJ2-7 . . TRBV1 CTSSLGSDPGLGSYEQYF TGCACCAGCAGCCTAGGAAGCGACCCGGGACTCGGCTCCTACGAGCAGTACTTC
TRBJ1-5 . . TRBV7-8 CASSSLAVRGWNQPQHF TGTGCCAGCAGCAGCTTAGCTGTCAGGGGCTGGAATCAGCCCCAGCATTTT
TRBJ2-1 . . TRBV7-2 CASSLLYNEQFF TGTGCCAGCAGCCTCCTCTACAATGAGCAGTTCTTC
TRBJ2-3 once TRBD2 TRBV3-1/TRBV3-2 CASSQVSAGGDTQYF TGTGCCAGCAGCCAAGTTTCGGCGGGAGGGGATACGCAGTATTTT
TRBJ2-7 . TRBD1 TRBV27 CASSHHDRAHEQYF TGTGCCAGCAGCCACCACGACAGGGCCCACGAGCAGTACTTC
TRBJ2-1 . TRBD2 TRBV4-1 CASSQDRLALRSDNEQFF TGCGCCAGCAGCCAAGATAGACTAGCATTGAGGAGTGACAATGAGCAGTTCTTC
TRBJ2-7 . TRBD1 TRBV3-1/TRBV3-2 CASSQLRQGRFGYEQYF TGTGCCAGCAGCCAACTCCGACAGGGAAGATTCGGCTACGAGCAGTACTTC
TRBJ2-2 . . TRBV2 CASSRGAAGELFF TGTGCCAGCAGTCGGGGAGCGGCCGGGGAGCTGTTTTTT
TRBJ2-1 . TRBD2 TRBV5-1 CASSFLAGETYNEQFF TGCGCCAGCAGCTTTTTAGCGGGAGAAACCTACAATGAGCAGTTCTTC
TRBJ1-3 . TRBD1 TRBV7-2 CASSARQGLNTIYF TGTGCCAGCAGCGCGAGACAGGGTCTGAACACCATATATTTT
TRBJ2-1 . . TRBV3-1/TRBV3-2 CASSPFSDPYNEQFF TGTGCCAGCAGCCCTTTTAGCGATCCTTACAATGAGCAGTTCTTC